This record concerns one TCR beta chain sequence. There are many counts of this clonotype. Its antigen remains undetermined. Base qualities were left out, and no much larger clone turns up one base away. Amplification of TCR beta CDR3 regions was carried out from RNA transcripts. The first round of RT-PCR for the TCR CDR3 was performed with the HTBI primer set and the Qiagen OneStep RT-PCR kit. Libraries were constructed in a second round of multiplex PCR, after which size selection and purification were carried out. Paired-end sequencing of the libraries was performed with 100 bp reads on an Illumina HiSeq2000. In the authors' own workflow: Raw data were processed with SOAPnuke, discarding reads with adapters, uncalled bases, mean Phred below 15, or no exact constant-primer or identifier match. COPE v1.2.5 was used to merge high-quality paired reads, and clonotypes were defined as unique nucleotide sequences. MiTCR v1.1 was used to align the clonotypes against IMGT TRBV, TRBD and TRBJ reference segments. Only V-J combinations with frequency above 0.0001, covering about 99% of repertoires, were analysed. A TCS score was defined as the ratio between F50 (clonal expansion) and ExV (chaos), using BLOSUM62-based TCRdist between CDR3 peptides within each V-J. Welch's t-statistics and random forest reduced roughly 540 V-J features to roughly 13, which were used in a naive Bayes classifier (R e1071). The Morisita-Horn index was used to measure how similar the thyroid and blood repertoires were. TCRdb itself trimmed the public reads at Q25 with fastp, ran MiXCR and retained productive beta chains. Here each entry gathers all rows of one CDR3 protein and keeps the most common genes and DNA. TCRdb's processing, not the authors', yielded these V and J calls. The sample table lists more than 100,000 distinct CDR3 sequences, about 45% of them with a count of one. The top ten constitute approximately 30% of the sample.

V is reduced by 7 bases and J by 3 bases, leaving a spacing of 15 bases between them. CDR1 and CDR2 (LNHDA, SQIVND) derive from the germline V gene (reference sequence). Its CDR3 holds 14 amino acids, cysteine through phenylalanine. Only the CDR3 DNA is retained, 42 bases long and in frame from the first base. This entry belongs to a study of T cells in Graves' hyperthyroidism and ophthalmopathy (dated by TCRdb to the late 2010s). For the study in its entirety: Peripheral blood was collected at initial diagnosis, before any treatment. In addition, the study compared T-cell repertoires in thyroid tissue and in blood from five or six Graves' hyperthyroidism patients. The approximately 97 discovery patients were randomly divided into training and test sets at a 7:3 ratio. After sampling, hyperthyroidism patients received methimazole starting at 30 mg daily, and ophthalmopathy patients received high-dose intravenous methylprednisolone. A discovery cohort of about a hundred patients, about 40 with Graves' ophthalmopathy and about 58 with stable Graves' hyperthyroidism, was used to find distinguishing TCR V-J signatures. The paper describes TCR Vbeta CDR3 sequencing of 140 or so peripheral blood samples, made up of around 41 ophthalmopathy patients, some 76 hyperthyroidism patients and 17 progressor patients. An independent validation cohort of 18 to 20 hyperthyroidism patients and 17 patients who later progressed to ophthalmopathy tested prospective prediction of ophthalmopathy.

What the work shows at the level of the full study, not this receptor alone: Most expanded thyroid clonotypes (frequency above 0.001) were also found in blood, which suggests that blood repertoires may mirror thyroid immune responses. In validation, the model predicted progression to ophthalmopathy with roughly 66% sensitivity and around 72% specificity, a median of about 6.7 months before onset. In cross-validation, a model built on a 13 V-J signature told ophthalmopathy apart from stable hyperthyroidism with 85% to 90% sensitivity and 81% to 82% specificity, and in testing the same model reached 80%/75%. No statistical method was used to fix the sample size in advance, and group allocation was not hidden from the investigators.

Stable Graves' hyperthyroidism was defined as no progression to ophthalmopathy during 18 months of follow-up. Hyperthyroidism patients were newly diagnosed, had a disease duration of under 2 months, and were aged 18 to 65 years. Patients with uncontrolled infections, other autoimmune diseases, pregnancy or lactation were excluded. Diagnoses were established on the basis of clinical symptoms, serum thyroxine and TRAb, thyroid ultrasound, and orbital computed tomography. Ficoll-Paque density gradient centrifugation was used to isolate PBMCs from about 10 ml of fresh peripheral blood. Total RNA was extracted using Trizol reagent, and RNA quality was assessed on an Agilent 2100 Bioanalyzer.

The sequencing input was blood. The chain links TRBV19 with TRBJ1-2, with the D gene too uncertain to name. This TCR derives from a man aged 40-49 years with Graves' hyperthyroidism. The encoded CDR3 is CASMGSEIDYGYTF. The sequence in DNA is TGTGCCAGTATGGGGTCAGAAATTGACTATGGCTACACCTTC.